Detailed here is one T cell receptor (beta chain). Its target antigen remains unknown. Per-base quality was not reported, and no clone a single base away is much larger than it. This entry is derived from a study of identical twins (dated by TCRdb to 2016 to 2017). About the investigation overall: The study deep-sequenced TCR alpha and beta repertoires from monozygotic twins, unrelated adults of various ages and cord blood to test whether fetal clonotypes persist. Replicate twin experiments were performed at different times using different library preparation protocols to rule out contamination. Results the study describes overall, beyond this receptor: In beta out-of-frame sequences, excess twin sharing was weaker, because having fewer shared sequences lowered the signal-to-noise ratio. Abundant cord blood beta clonotypes had fewer insertions, young adult naive repertoires showed a similar but weaker trend, and memory repertoires showed no such trend. Invariant T cells such as MAIT and iNKT could partly confound zero-insertion analyses, although diverse VJ usage argued against such confounding for most clonotypes. Recombination models systematically underestimated out-of-frame TCR alpha sharing in monozygotic twins but agreed with sharing between unrelated individuals. Conclusions relied on cross-sectional statistical analysis, since the same donors could not be followed over many years. Out-of-frame TCR alpha sequences shared between twins showed an excess of low generation-probability sequences compared with coincidental sharing between unrelated individuals.

Library preparation employed 5' RACE. TCRdb names Illumina HiSeq 2000 as the instrument used. A universal primer binding site was introduced by template switching, and a unique molecular identifier was present in the final cDNA, enabling accurate counting of TCR cDNA molecules. Specific primers in the conserved constant-segment region were used to synthesize first-strand cDNA for TCR alpha and beta chains. To control for contamination, each cDNA library was double barcoded with a SMART-Mk sample barcode plus Illumina barcodes. TruSeq adapter sequences and Illumina sample barcodes were added in two successive PCR steps. Sequencing of the TCR alpha and beta cDNA libraries was done on the Illumina HiSeq platform using custom primers. As for how the authors treated the data: MiGEC was used to process raw reads and extract unique molecular identifiers, and MiXCR was used to find CDR3 positions. Recombination models were inferred per individual with the repgenHMM and IGoR tools using an EM algorithm. The analysis of shared clonotypes was done with the tcR package in R, with sharing normalized by the product of cloneset sizes. To study raw recombination free of thymic and clonal selection effects, out-of-frame nonproductive sequences were analyzed. TCRdb applied fastp at Q25 and MiXCR to the public reads, then kept only in-frame beta chains. Here each entry gathers all rows of one CDR3 protein and keeps the most common genes and DNA. The V and J calls were not made by the authors but by TCRdb's processing. The sample table shows approximately 700,000 distinct CDR3 sequences, and about 20% are seen once. The top ten constitute around 12% of the sample.

Every donor in the study was a healthy Caucasian. Three pairs of female monozygotic twins, all aged roughly 18 to 30 years, made up the twin cohort. RNA for TCR libraries was isolated from peripheral blood mononuclear cells. The data were also submitted as part of a second study, on T cells expressing NK-cell markers. The second source states: TCR beta-chain repertoires were profiled in sorted CD3+CD56+NKG2C+, CD3+CD56+NKG2C- and CD3+CD56-NKG2C+ T-cell subsets from several donors. Among the eight sequenced donors, only one was HCMV-seronegative, while the other seven were HCMV-seropositive. In several experiments an anti-gammadeltaTCR antibody was added to restrict sorting to alphabetaTCR-expressing T cells. In over 5 donors, the dominant CD3+CD56+NKG2C+ clonotypes were among the top 10 CD8+ clonotypes and accounted for roughly 1.0-7.5% of CD8+ T cells. Those dominant clonotypes were again the most abundant among CD3+CD56-NKG2C+ cells in several donors, at 28.3-60.1%. Whether the expanded NKG2C-expressing T cell clones were specific for HCMV antigens remained unclear. The eight sequenced donors were randomly selected healthy volunteers, three men and five women. HCMV-specific IgG was detected in serum with a commercial ELISA kit to determine HCMV serostatus. For roughly six donors, bulk peripheral blood T-cell repertoires were additionally sequenced from unsorted PBMC. Reads were demultiplexed and grouped by UMI with MIGEC, and clonotypes were assembled and quantified with MiTCR. Only TCR cDNA sequences supported by at least two reads were kept to exclude erroneous sequences. Downstream repertoire analysis used the tcR package, and clonotypes were matched across fractions by CDR3 nucleotide sequence plus V segment. Antigen specificity was annotated against VDJdb with VDJmatch, allowing one amino acid substitution in CDR3.

Sequencing was performed on PBMCs. The receptor's source is a woman between 18 and 29 years old in good health.

The DNA is as follows: TGTGCCAGCAGTTTCCAAGGACAGGGAGTCTTTGGCTACACCTTC. Protein translation: CASSFQGQGVFGYTF. The chain couples TRBV6-5 to TRBJ1-2; 8 bases in the middle match TRBD1. Germline trimming: 4 bases from V, 7 bases from J; junction bases outside gene matches: 11. Measured from the cysteine to the phenylalanine, the CDR3 is 15 residues long. Only the CDR3 part of the read is kept: 45 bases, read in frame from the first base. The germline V gene specifies MNHEY as CDR1 and SVGAGI as CDR2.